This note documents a single T cell receptor beta chain sequence. The antigen is undetermined. Germline CDR1 and CDR2: MGHRA and YSYEKL. V was trimmed by 5 bases and J by 2 bases, leaving 13 bases between them. The CDR3 sequence is 14 residues long. The data were taken from a study of graft-versus-host responses after intestinal transplantation. Clones were read by immunoSEQ multiplex PCR, and TCRdb kept only the in-frame ones, dropping some. Of fewer than 120,000 clones listed, 93% were seen once; the top ten hold roughly 0.5%. This chain connects TRBV4-1 to TRBJ2-7; a possible D gene is TRBD2 (7 bases). The input for sequencing was unstimulated CD8+ T cells sorted from spleen or lymph node cells, taken before intestinal transplant. The source of this sequence is a human donor who received an intestinal transplant. The CDR3 spells CASSEVGGAYEQYF. CDR3 nucleotide sequence: TGCGCCAGCAGCGAAGTAGGGGGGGCCTACGAGCAGTACTTC.